This T cell receptor beta chain was sequenced during a study of early T cells in non-severe SARS-CoV-2 infection. The table lists this clonotype with a count of one. V dropped 8 bases and J dropped 4; count of bases not matched to a gene: 7. This CDR3 is built from 14 residues. Attachment of unique molecular identifiers was made to individual cDNA molecules. From the 5' RACE reads, TCRdb called clonotypes with MiXCR, one entry per CDR3 protein. The data show about 55,000 distinct CDR3 sequences, with over 7% seen just once and roughly 4.2% held by the top ten. The TCR sequence derives from an adult who was a healthcare worker with PCR-confirmed SARS-CoV-2 infection or an uninfected control (not recorded which). The V call is TRBV12-3 or TRBV12-4, the J call TRBJ2-1; the match to TRBD2 covers 8 bases. Sample: whole blood. The CDR3: CASSGGGKYNEQFF. The CDR3 DNA is TGTGCCAGCTCCGGGGGGGGGAAATACAATGAGCAGTTCTTC.